Sequencing of this T cell receptor (beta chain) was carried out in a study of T cell responses to AZD1222 COVID-19 vaccine. The germline CDR1 and CDR2 sequences are MNHEY and SVGAGI. V was trimmed by 0 bases and J by 3 bases, leaving 12 bases between them. The CDR3 contains 15 residues. Clones were sequenced by immunoSEQ multiplex PCR, and TCRdb holds only the in-frame ones, with some missing. The table lists about 100,000 clones, about 90% of them singletons. The source of this sequence is an adult in good health. The source was peripheral blood, collected on day 0 of AZD1222 vaccination. V gene TRBV6-5 combines with J gene TRBJ2-7; D ambiguous. Here the CDR3 reads CASSYSQVVYYEQYF. As DNA, the CDR3 is TGTGCCAGCAGTTACTCGCAGGTGGTCTACTACGAGCAGTACTTC.